This entry lists 29 T cell receptor beta chains sequenced from one sample in a study of response to subunit inactivated influenza vaccine. TCRdb re-called the RT-PCR reads with MiXCR, one entry per CDR3 protein. The table includes about 570,000 distinct CDR3 sequences, around 11% detected once. The same sample was also studied in work on T cells expressing NK-cell markers. Per that paper: It was by 5'RACE template switching with UMIs that TCR beta cDNA was made.

Sequencing used PBMCs from blood, obtained on the day of vaccination. The receptors were sampled from a man aged 45-65 years who received an inactivated influenza vaccine.

In its sample, this clonotype was seen a few times. This chain joins TRBV5-1 and TRBJ2-5; TRBD1 agrees at 8 bases. V was clipped by 6 bases and J by 5 bases; unmatched bases: 9. The germline V gene encodes CDR1 SGHRS and CDR2 YFSETQ. The CDR3 loop spans 14 amino acids. CDR3 sequence (DNA): TGCGCCAGCACCATTGGACAGGGAAGGGAGACCCAGTACTTC. Its protein is CASTIGQGRETQYF.

The rearrangement links TRBV5-1 to TRBJ2-3; possible D gene TRBD2, 6 bases. Trimming took off 2 bases at V and 0 bases at J, with 13 bases between the two ends. Germline V gene sequence: CDR1 SGHRS, CDR2 YFSETQ. The CDR3 is made up of 16 amino acids. The CDR3, as DNA: TGCGCCAGCAGCTTATCGCCTAGCGATAGCACAGATACGCAGTATTTT. This codes for CASSLSPSDSTDTQYF.

J is TRBJ2-5 and V is TRBV10-3; 11 bases fit TRBD2. J gave up 1 base and V 1 base, and 8 bases lay outside the gene matches. The CDR3 has 18 residues. In germline, CDR1 is ENHRY, CDR2 SYGVKD. CDR3 sequence: CAISELITGTSGQETQYF. CDR3 coding DNA: TGTGCCATCAGTGAGTTAATTACCGGGACTAGCGGCCAAGAGACCCAGTACTTC.

The chain has TRBV6-1 and TRBJ2-5; 14 bases are a match to TRBD2. The CDR3 is 21 amino acids. J was trimmed by 4 bases and V by 6 bases; bases with no gene match: 22. The V gene's germline CDR1 is MNHNS and CDR2 SASEGT. CDR3 nucleotide sequence: TGTGCCAGCAGGAACGGGGCAGCCGGGACTAGCGGGAGAAGGCGTGGAGAGACCCAGTACTTC. This translates into CASRNGAAGTSGRRRGETQYF.

This clonotype was found a few times. The genes are TRBV9 and TRBJ2-7, with TRBD2 as a possible D gene (6 bases). Per germline, CDR1 SGDLS and CDR2 YYNGEE. Deletions cut 4 bases from V and 3 bases from J, with 17 bases between. CDR3 length: 15 residues. The chain's CDR3 is CASSPRLETSYEQYF. In DNA, the CDR3 is TGTGCCAGCAGCCCAAGACTAGAGACTAGCTACGAGCAGTACTTC. Full variable domain (missing parts from reference TRBV9 and TRBJ2-7): DSGVTQTPKHLITATGQRVTLRCSPRSGDLSVYWYQQSLDQGLQFLIQYYNGEERAKGNILERFSAQQFPDLHSELNLSSLELGDSALYFCASSPRLETSYEQYFGPGTRLTVT.

This clonotype was observed a few times. V and J are TRBV9 and TRBJ2-3, with D possibly being TRBD2 (6 bases). The CDR3 spans 16 residues. Germline V gene lookup returns CDR1 SGDLS and CDR2 YYNGEE. Trimming left V 2 bases short and J 2 bases short, with 15 bases between. The CDR3 DNA is TGTGCCAGCAGCGTGGGAGGTCGGGGAGACACAGATACGCAGTATTTT. It is translated as CASSVGGRGDTDTQYF. Full variable domain (outside the CDR3, taken from reference TRBV9 and TRBJ2-3): DSGVTQTPKHLITATGQRVTLRCSPRSGDLSVYWYQQSLDQGLQFLIQYYNGEERAKGNILERFSAQQFPDLHSELNLSSLELGDSALYFCASSVGGRGDTDTQYFGPGTRLTVL.

This clonotype appeared a few times. As DNA, the CDR3 is TGCGCCAGCCAGGAGAATAGCGGGAGGTCCTACGAGCAGTACTTC. This codes for CASQENSGRSYEQYF. The J gene is TRBJ2-7, the V gene TRBV5-1, with 10 bases matching TRBD2. Losses at the gene ends were 7 bases for V and 1 base for J; bases not matched to a gene: 8. CDR3 size: 15 residues. Germline values: CDR1 SGHRS, CDR2 YFSETQ.

The sample holds many counts of this clonotype. The chain uses TRBV5-1 and TRBJ2-1; D is uncertain. CDR1 is SGHRS, CDR2 YFSETQ, per germline. The CDR3 totals 14 residues. Trimming left V 5 bases short and J 4 bases short, with 13 bases between. Here the CDR3 reads CASSDPWGYNEQFF. The CDR3 region has the DNA TGCGCCAGCAGTGACCCCTGGGGATACAATGAGCAGTTCTTC. The whole variable domain, filled in from reference TRBV5-1 and TRBJ2-1, reads KAGVTQTPRYLIKTRGQQVTLSCSPISGHRSVSWYQQTPGQGLQFLFEYFSETQRNKGNFPGRFSGRQFSNSRSEMNVSTLELGDSALYLCASSDPWGYNEQFFGPGTRLTVL.

In its sample, this clonotype was seen a few times. V is TRBV4-1 and J is TRBJ1-1, with TRBD1 identical over 9 bases. Germline trimming cut 7 bases from V and 1 base from J; bases unmatched to any gene: 4. This CDR3 has 14 amino acids. The germline V gene has CDR1 MGHRA and CDR2 YSYEKL. CDR3 amino acids: CASTRDRANTEAFF. CDR3 nucleotides: TGCGCCAGCACCAGGGACAGGGCGAACACTGAAGCTTTCTTT.

Many counts were recorded for this clonotype. The chain is built from TRBV2 and TRBJ2-1; no definite D call. Per germline, CDR1 SNHLY and CDR2 FYNNEI. V was shortened by 4 bases and J by 7 bases, with 14 bases between the two germline ends. The CDR3 spans 14 residues. CDR3 nucleotide sequence: TGTGCCAGCAGTGGTCGCACCCTCGGGAATGAGCAGTTCTTC. The encoded protein is CASSGRTLGNEQFF.

This clonotype was counted ten times or more. The chain is built from TRBV5-5 and TRBJ2-7; D is undetermined. The V and J ends lost 0 bases and 2 bases respectively, with 12 bases between them. CDR1 and CDR2 (germline): SGHKS, YYEKEE (reference sequence). The CDR3 extends over 15 amino acids. This CDR3 is CASSLEVFSTYEQYF. In DNA form, the CDR3 reads TGTGCCAGCAGCTTGGAGGTTTTTAGTACCTACGAGCAGTACTTC.

Comments on this clonotype: Because the CDR3's place on the DNA is in doubt, the DNA is left out and the CDR3 is given as listed by TCRdb. This chain links TRBV7-5 with TRBJ2-3; the table's TRBD1 call for D was not verified on the DNA. TRBV7-5 is noted as a pseudogene. The CDR3 comprises 17 residues, both ends counted. The CDR3 sequence: CISVSIAGGGSTDTQYF.

This clonotype was detected a few times. This chain uses TRBV15 with TRBJ2-7, with 7 nucleotides matching TRBD2. CDR3 size: 14 residues. V trimming: 0 bases; J trimming: 3 bases; junction bases outside the gene matches: 2. Per germline, CDR1 LNHNV and CDR2 YYDKDF (reference sequence). In DNA, the CDR3 is TGTGCCACCAGCAGAGAAGGCGGGAGCTACGAGCAGTACTTC. Amino acids: CATSREGGSYEQYF.

This clonotype was observed a handful of times. The rearrangement joins TRBV12-3 or TRBV12-4 to TRBJ2-7; TRBD1 or TRBD2 may be the D gene (5 bases each). V was clipped by 9 bases and J by 6 bases, with 9 bases between them. CDR3 length: 10 residues. The CDR3 region is CASGAGEQYF. The CDR3 DNA reads as TGTGCCAGTGGGGCGGGCGAGCAGTACTTC.

This clonotype was detected only a few times. The gene calls are TRBV5-1 and TRBJ1-6; D call uncertain. Trimming cost V 0 bases and J 4 bases, with 8 bases left between them. The CDR3 runs 15 residues. Germline CDR1 and CDR2: SGHRS and YFSETQ. CDR3 in amino acids: CASSLGQSYNSPLHF. As DNA, the CDR3 is TGCGCCAGCAGCTTGGGTCAGAGTTATAATTCACCCCTCCACTTT. Full variable domain (missing parts from reference TRBV5-1 and TRBJ1-6): KAGVTQTPRYLIKTRGQQVTLSCSPISGHRSVSWYQQTPGQGLQFLFEYFSETQRNKGNFPGRFSGRQFSNSRSEMNVSTLELGDSALYLCASSLGQSYNSPLHFGNGTRLTVT.

The J gene is TRBJ2-3, the V gene TRBV6-5, with D perhaps assigned TRBD1 or TRBD2 (5 bases each). Germline V gives CDR1 MNHEY, CDR2 SVGAGI. The CDR3 runs to 14 residues. Trimming cost V 0 bases and J 7 bases, with 11 bases left between them. DNA of the CDR3: TGTGCCAGCAGTTACTCCGGGGCAAGTAATACGCAGTATTTT. Translated: CASSYSGASNTQYF.

This clonotype was detected many times. The rearrangement links TRBV6-1 to TRBJ2-2; 10 bases line up with TRBD2. The trim removed 7 bases at V and 7 bases at J, leaving 12 bases unmatched. The CDR3 runs to 16 residues. Germline lookup yields CDR1 MNHNS and CDR2 SASEGT. As DNA, the CDR3 is TGTGCCAGCAACCCCCAGCTAGCGGGAGCAGGCGGGGAGCTGTTTTTT. This sequence encodes CASNPQLAGAGGELFF.

This clonotype has more than one count but fewer than ten. The chain joins TRBV4-1 to TRBJ1-5; no reliable D call. V shed 2 bases and J shed 0 bases, with 11 bases lying between them. The CDR3 has 16 residues. Germline V gene sequence: CDR1 MGHRA, CDR2 YSYEKL. CDR3 in amino acids: CASSQHSGSSNQPQHF. The CDR3 DNA is TGCGCCAGCAGCCAACATTCCGGGAGTAGCAATCAGCCCCAGCATTTT.

This chain uses TRBV28 with TRBJ2-7; D ambiguous. V lost 1 base to trimming and J lost 0 bases, with 7 bases between them. CDR1 is MDHEN and CDR2 is SYDVKM in the germline V gene. This CDR3 comprises 14 residues. CDR3 in amino acids: CASSLYDLSYEQYF. The CDR3, as DNA: TGTGCCAGCAGTTTATATGACCTCTCCTACGAGCAGTACTTC.

The gene calls are TRBV6-1 and TRBJ1-1; D is uncertain. Trimming stripped 0 bases from V and 7 bases from J, with 21 bases between. The CDR3 loop spans 17 amino acids. Germline assignment: CDR1 MNHNS and CDR2 SASEGT. The CDR3 region has the DNA TGTGCCAGCAGTGAAGCAACCCAGGCGGTTCTTCGGGTTGAAGCTTTCTTT. It specifies CASSEATQAVLRVEAFF.

Only a few counts were recorded for this clonotype. This chain joins TRBV5-1 and TRBJ2-7; unclear D gene. The CDR3 has 14 amino acids. V lost 3 bases, J lost 3 bases, and 13 bases lay in between. The germline CDR1 and CDR2 sequences are SGHRS and YFSETQ. CDR3 residues: CASSYNGPDYEQYF. DNA of the CDR3: TGCGCCAGCAGCTATAACGGACCCGACTACGAGCAGTACTTC.

The sample holds a few counts of this clonotype. The chain recombines TRBV5-1 with TRBJ2-3; D call uncertain. V was cut by 6 bases and J by 2 bases, with 19 bases left in between. The germline CDR1 and CDR2 sequences are SGHRS and YFSETQ. This CDR3 comprises 16 residues. The CDR3 sequence: CASTKDPGSPTDTQYF. CDR3 DNA: TGCGCCAGCACCAAGGACCCCGGCAGCCCCACAGATACGCAGTATTTT.

V gene TRBV6-1 combines with J gene TRBJ1-2; 7 bases line up with TRBD1. The CDR3 has 14 amino acids. The J segment lost 7 bases and the V segment lost 5 bases, leaving 10 bases of the junction unmatched. From germline, CDR1 is MNHNS and CDR2 SASEGT. CDR3 nucleotide sequence: TGTGCCAGCAGTCTATCTTTAGCAGGGGGTGGCTACACCTTC. Encoded protein: CASSLSLAGGGYTF.

This sequence joins TRBV12-3 or TRBV12-4 and TRBJ2-3, with 11 bases lining up with TRBD2. The V gene end was trimmed by 3 bases and the J gene end by 6 bases; junction bases not matched to a gene: 8. The CDR3 extends over 16 amino acids. CDR3 residues: CASSFVSGRAGDTQYF. In DNA, the CDR3 is TGTGCCAGCAGTTTTGTTAGCGGGAGGGCCGGTGATACGCAGTATTTT.

The chain carries TRBV11-1 and TRBJ2-2; no reliable D call. With 5 bases removed from V and 9 bases from J, the gap between germline ends came to 19 bases. CDR1 is SGHAT, CDR2 FQDESV, per germline (reference sequence). The CDR3 is 15 amino acids. The CDR3 DNA reads as TGTGCCAGCAGCCCCGCGCCCACGAGTTTGTGGGAGCTGTTTTTT. Protein product: CASSPAPTSLWELFF.

This clonotype turned up a few times. The chain links TRBV10-3 to TRBJ1-1; D unresolved. The V gene lost 0 bases and the J gene lost 5 bases, with 7 bases spanning the gap. This CDR3 has 13 amino acids. Germline V CDR1 and CDR2: ENHRY, SYGVKD. Written as DNA, the CDR3 is TGTGCCATCAGTGAGTCGACGGGAACTGAAGCTTTCTTT. Translated, it gives CAISESTGTEAFF.

The V call is TRBV18, the J call TRBJ2-7, with D perhaps matching TRBD1 (5 bases). The V end was cut by 6 bases, the J end by 6 bases, with 15 bases between. Germline V gives CDR1 KGHSH, CDR2 LQKENI. This CDR3 comprises 13 residues. CDR3 in amino acids: CASSRAKTAEQYF. In DNA, the CDR3 is TGTGCCAGCTCCCGAGCTAAGACAGCCGAGCAGTACTTC.

This chain joins TRBV7-8 and TRBJ2-2, with D uncertain. Germline-derived CDR1 and CDR2 are SGHVS and FQNEAQ. V was clipped by 0 bases and J by 4 bases, with 12 bases between them. This CDR3 is built from 16 residues. CDR3 residues: CASSLAIQPGTGELFF. CDR3 in DNA: TGTGCCAGCAGCTTAGCGATCCAGCCAGGCACCGGGGAGCTGTTTTTT.

Only a few counts were recorded for this clonotype. CDR3 residues: CASSDPGHPNQPQHF. As DNA, the CDR3 is TGTGCCAGCAGTGACCCGGGACACCCGAATCAGCCCCAGCATTTT. The chain is built from TRBV25-1 and TRBJ1-5; a weak D match, TRBD1 (6 bases). The V end was cut by 3 bases, the J end by 4 bases, with 13 bases between. CDR1 MGHDK and CDR2 SYGVNS come from the germline V gene. The CDR3 is made up of 15 amino acids. Filled out from reference TRBV25-1 and TRBJ1-5, the complete variable domain reads EADIYQTPRYLVIGTGKKITLECSQTMGHDKMYWYQQDPGMELHLIHYSYGVNSTEKGDLSSESTVSRIRTEHFPLTLESARPSHTSQYLCASSDPGHPNQPQHFGDGTRLSIL.